The 20 T cell receptor beta chains given below trace back to one sample, sequenced in a study of technical replicates of blood from a few donors. TCRdb's table, derived via immunoSEQ multiplex PCR, lists solely in-frame clones and lacks some. Seen here are 65,000 to 90,000 clones, about 92% observed once, and the top ten hold 0.2% to 0.3%. The material sequenced was T cells isolated from PBMCs. These receptors all stem from a human donor in good health.

The chain couples TRBV9 to TRBJ2-1; D is possibly TRBD2 (5 bases). The V and J ends lost 4 bases and 12 bases respectively, with 14 bases between them. CDR1 is SGDLS and CDR2 is YYNGEE in the germline V gene. The CDR3 consists of 12 residues. CDR3 region: CASSPGIAGQFF. The CDR3 DNA follows: TGTGCCAGCAGCCCCGGGATTGCTGGGCAGTTCTTC.

The chain links TRBV5-1 to TRBJ2-1; 9 bases map to TRBD1. CDR3 size: 16 residues. The V gene's germline CDR1 is SGHRS and CDR2 YFSETQ. V shed 0 bases and J 4 bases; nucleotides not matched to a gene: 5. The chain's CDR3 is CASSLGWDRDYNEQFF. The CDR3 nucleotides are TGCGCCAGCAGCTTGGGATGGGACAGGGATTACAATGAGCAGTTCTTC. The whole variable domain, filled in from reference TRBV5-1 and TRBJ2-1, reads KAGVTQTPRYLIKTRGQQVTLSCSPISGHRSVSWYQQTPGQGLQFLFEYFSETQRNKGNFPGRFSGRQFSNSRSEMNVSTLELGDSALYLCASSLGWDRDYNEQFFGPGTRLTVL.

The V call is TRBV5-1, the J call TRBJ2-7, with 7 bases fitting TRBD1. The CDR3 sequence is 16 residues long. The V gene end was trimmed by 0 bases and the J gene end by 3 bases; junction bases not matched to a gene: 9. Germline loops: CDR1 SGHRS, CDR2 YFSETQ. The CDR3 here is CASSLGVRQGVYEQYF. CDR3 sequence (DNA): TGCGCCAGCAGCTTGGGGGTAAGACAGGGAGTCTACGAGCAGTACTTC.

CDR3 DNA sequence: TGTGCCAGCAGATGGACAGGGGGCTTCGATGGCTACACCTTC. Protein sequence: CASRWTGGFDGYTF. The chain recombines TRBV6-1 with TRBJ1-2, with 11 bases that match TRBD1. With V trimmed by 6 bases and J by 6 bases, 6 bases remained unmatched. This CDR3 contains 14 residues. Germline-derived CDR1 and CDR2 are MNHNS and SASEGT.

The J gene is TRBJ2-3, the V gene TRBV19, with TRBD2 as a possible D gene (5 bases). Trimming removed 5 bases from V and 1 base from J, with 13 bases in between. The V gene's germline CDR1 is LNHDA and CDR2 SQIVND (reference sequence). This CDR3 comprises 15 residues. CDR3 in DNA: TGTGCCAGTAGTCAAGAGGGCTTGGGCACAGATACGCAGTATTTT. Translation gives CASSQEGLGTDTQYF.

The CDR3 coding sequence is TGTGCCAGCAGTGCCGGACAAGGGCGCAATCAGCCCCAGCATTTT. Its protein is CASSAGQGRNQPQHF. The chain joins TRBV6-1 to TRBJ1-5, with a weak D call TRBD1 (5 bases). The V gene's germline CDR1 is MNHNS and CDR2 SASEGT. This CDR3 comprises 15 residues. Trimming took 4 bases from V and 2 from J, leaving 12 bases between them.

Worth noting for this clone: Other DNA sequences in the same sample also yield this CDR3. The chain employs TRBV19 and TRBJ1-1, with no clear D. The germline gives CDR1 LNHDA, CDR2 SQIVND (reference sequence). This CDR3 is built from 13 residues. Trimming removed 3 bases from V and 1 base from J, with 6 bases in between. The CDR3 is CASSIGRNTEAFF. The CDR3 region has the DNA TGTGCCAGTAGTATTGGCAGGAACACTGAAGCTTTCTTT.

The V gene is TRBV7-2, the J gene TRBJ1-5, with D uncertain. This CDR3 spans 12 amino acids. The germline V and J ends were trimmed by 6 bases and 6 bases, with 9 bases remaining between them. From germline, CDR1 is SGHTA and CDR2 FQGNSA. The CDR3 DNA follows: TGTGCCAGCAGTATTATGGCTCAGCCCCAGCATTTT. The encoded protein is CASSIMAQPQHF.

The rearrangement links TRBV6-1 to TRBJ1-1; D is possibly TRBD1 (6 bases). Per germline, CDR1 MNHNS and CDR2 SASEGT. Trimming left V 6 bases short and J 9 bases short, with 14 bases between. CDR3 length equals 12 residues. Here the CDR3 DNA reads TGTGCCAGCAGCGTTACCCAGGGGAAAGCTTTCTTT. Its protein is CASSVTQGKAFF.

This rearrangement joins TRBV2 to TRBJ2-5; possible D gene TRBD2, 6 bases. V lost 3 bases and J lost 4, with 9 bases in between. CDR1 is SNHLY and CDR2 is FYNNEI in the germline V gene. This CDR3 comprises 13 residues. The DNA for the CDR3 is TGTGCCAGCAGTGATACCGGGGGAGAGACCCAGTACTTC. Translating it yields CASSDTGGETQYF.

The chain has TRBV4-1 and TRBJ2-1; 11 nucleotides match TRBD2. CDR3 size: 18 residues. The germline V gene has CDR1 MGHRA and CDR2 YSYEKL. V shed 0 bases, J shed 0 bases, and the junction held 4 bases outside the gene matches. The CDR3 bases are TGCGCCAGCAGCCAAGAGGCTAGCGGGAGGACCTCCTACAATGAGCAGTTCTTC. This sequence encodes CASSQEASGRTSYNEQFF.

This clone was recorded only once. V gene TRBV7-9 combines with J gene TRBJ1-4; D is uncertain. CDR3 length: 17 amino acids. Germline V gene data show CDR1 as SEHNR and CDR2 as FQNEAQ (reference sequence). Trimming took 1 base from V and 7 from J, leaving 19 bases between them. CDR3 sequence: CASSLGSRTKWSEKLFF. CDR3 DNA sequence: TGTGCCAGCAGCTTAGGAAGCCGGACTAAATGGAGTGAAAAACTGTTTTTT.

J is TRBJ2-2 and V is TRBV6-1; D is ambiguous. The CDR3 is 14 amino acids. From germline, CDR1 is MNHNS and CDR2 SASEGT. Trimming cost V 6 bases and J 0 bases, with 8 bases left between them. CDR3 DNA: TGTGCCAGCAGGGCGGAATCGAACACCGGGGAGCTGTTTTTT. Translated, it gives CASRAESNTGELFF.

The rearrangement joins TRBV7-9 to TRBJ1-3; unclear D gene. Germline-derived CDR1 and CDR2 are SEHNR and FQNEAQ (reference sequence). This CDR3 is 13 amino acids long. V was shortened by 5 bases and J by 1 base, with 6 bases between the two germline ends. CDR3 in amino acids: CASSLLSGNTIYF. CDR3 sequence (DNA): TGTGCCAGCAGCCTCCTATCTGGAAACACCATATATTTT.

The gene calls are TRBV7-8 and TRBJ2-3; 11 nucleotides align to TRBD2. This CDR3 spans 18 amino acids. The junction had 15 bases not matched to a gene; V was cut back by 5 bases and J by 5 bases. Germline V gene sequence: CDR1 SGHVS, CDR2 FQNEAQ. The CDR3 spells CASSPAVAGGIVGDTQYF. DNA for the CDR3: TGTGCCAGCAGCCCGGCGGTAGCGGGGGGGATAGTCGGAGATACGCAGTATTTT. The full variable domain, rest sourced from reference TRBV7-8 and TRBJ2-3, is GAGVSQSPRYKVAKRGQDVALRCDPISGHVSLFWYQQALGQGPEFLTYFQNEAQLDKSGLPSDRFFAERPEGSVSTLKIQRTQQEDSAVYLCASSPAVAGGIVGDTQYFGPGTRLTVL.

The table lists this clone with a few counts. The chain has TRBV6-1 and TRBJ1-1; possibly TRBD1 for D (5 bases). Germline CDR1 MNHNS, CDR2 SASEGT. CDR3 length: 13 residues. Trimming shortened V by 6 bases and J by 3 bases, and 11 bases separated the two germline ends. The CDR3 DNA sequence: TGTGCCAGCAGGGTGACAGCAGACACTGAAGCTTTCTTT. It specifies CASRVTADTEAFF.

V and J are TRBV10-3 and TRBJ2-1; TRBD1 is a possible D gene (5 bases). V lost 10 bases and J lost 8, with 18 bases in between. The CDR3 totals 13 residues. CDR1 and CDR2 (germline): ENHRY, SYGVKD. CDR3 sequence: CANAGIPQDEQFF. The CDR3 coding sequence is TGTGCCAACGCAGGGATTCCACAGGATGAGCAGTTCTTC.

The rearrangement links TRBV7-8 to TRBJ1-6; weak D call: TRBD1 (5 bases). With 0 bases removed from V and 8 bases from J, the gap between germline ends came to 14 bases. CDR3 size: 16 residues. Germline V CDR1 and CDR2: SGHVS, FQNEAQ. The CDR3 DNA reads as TGTGCCAGCAGCTTAGCCGTTGGGGGAGGGGATTCACCCCTCCACTTT. This gives the protein CASSLAVGGGDSPLHF.

The V call is TRBV4-1, the J call TRBJ2-3, with TRBD1 identical over 7 bases. Germline CDR1 and CDR2: MGHRA and YSYEKL. CDR3 length: 17 amino acids. The V segment lost 3 bases and the J segment 6 bases; nucleotides outside the gene matches: 15. The CDR3 DNA reads TGCGCCAGCAGCCAGGGTCAACAGGGGCCTCAGGGGGATACGCAGTATTTT. Translation gives CASSQGQQGPQGDTQYF.

V and J are TRBV5-1 and TRBJ2-7, with D unresolved. This CDR3 contains 14 residues. Per germline, CDR1 SGHRS and CDR2 YFSETQ. Trimming took 0 bases from V and 2 from J, leaving 9 bases between them. The CDR3 nucleotides read TGCGCCAGCAGCTTGGATAGTCTTACCTACGAGCAGTACTTC. Its protein is CASSLDSLTYEQYF.